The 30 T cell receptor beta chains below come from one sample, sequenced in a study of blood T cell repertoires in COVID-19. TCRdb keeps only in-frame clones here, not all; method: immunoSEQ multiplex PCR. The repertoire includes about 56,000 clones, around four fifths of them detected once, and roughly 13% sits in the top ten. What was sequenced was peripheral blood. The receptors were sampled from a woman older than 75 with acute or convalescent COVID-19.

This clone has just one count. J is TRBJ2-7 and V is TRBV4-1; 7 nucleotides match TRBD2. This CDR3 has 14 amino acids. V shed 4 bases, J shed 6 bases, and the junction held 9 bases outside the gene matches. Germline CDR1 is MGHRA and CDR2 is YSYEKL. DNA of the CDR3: TGCGCCAGCAGCCCACCGACGGGGGGACGCGAGCAGTACTTC. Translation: CASSPPTGGREQYF.

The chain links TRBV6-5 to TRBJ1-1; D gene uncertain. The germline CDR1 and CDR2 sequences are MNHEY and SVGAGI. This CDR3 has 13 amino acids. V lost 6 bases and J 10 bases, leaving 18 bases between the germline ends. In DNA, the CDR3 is TGTGCCAGCAGCCTCCCGACGGGAGAGGGAGCTTTCTTT. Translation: CASSLPTGEGAFF.

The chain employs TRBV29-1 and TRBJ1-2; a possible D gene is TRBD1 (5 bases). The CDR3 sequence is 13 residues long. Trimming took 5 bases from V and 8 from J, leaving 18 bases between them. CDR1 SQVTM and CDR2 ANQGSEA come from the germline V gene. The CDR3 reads CSVTRTGEDGYTF. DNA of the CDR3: TGCAGCGTTACGAGGACGGGGGAGGACGGCTACACCTTC.

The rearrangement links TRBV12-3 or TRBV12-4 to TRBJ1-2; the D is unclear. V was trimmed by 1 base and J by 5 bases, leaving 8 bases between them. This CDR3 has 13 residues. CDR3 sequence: CASSLGLEYGYTF. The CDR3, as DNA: TGTGCCAGCAGTTTAGGTCTGGAGTATGGCTACACCTTC.

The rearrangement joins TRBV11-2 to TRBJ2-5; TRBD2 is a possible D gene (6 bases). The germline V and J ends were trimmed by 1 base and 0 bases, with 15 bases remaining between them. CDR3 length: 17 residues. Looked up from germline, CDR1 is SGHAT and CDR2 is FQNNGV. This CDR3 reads CASSLVFRGTYQETQYF. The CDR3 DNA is TGTGCCAGCAGCTTAGTCTTCCGGGGGACGTACCAAGAGACCCAGTACTTC.

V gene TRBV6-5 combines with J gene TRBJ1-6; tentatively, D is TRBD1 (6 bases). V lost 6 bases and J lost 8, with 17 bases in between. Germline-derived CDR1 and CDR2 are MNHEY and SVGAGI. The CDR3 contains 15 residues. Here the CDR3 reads CASRPVGRGDSPLHF. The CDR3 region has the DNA TGTGCCAGCAGACCCGTCGGCAGGGGAGATTCACCCCTCCACTTT.

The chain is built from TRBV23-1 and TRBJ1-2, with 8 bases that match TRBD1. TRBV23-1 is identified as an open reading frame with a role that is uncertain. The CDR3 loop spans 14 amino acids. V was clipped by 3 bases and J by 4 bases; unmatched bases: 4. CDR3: CASSHSGTGYGYTF. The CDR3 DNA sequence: TGCGCCAGCAGTCATTCCGGGACAGGCTATGGCTACACCTTC.

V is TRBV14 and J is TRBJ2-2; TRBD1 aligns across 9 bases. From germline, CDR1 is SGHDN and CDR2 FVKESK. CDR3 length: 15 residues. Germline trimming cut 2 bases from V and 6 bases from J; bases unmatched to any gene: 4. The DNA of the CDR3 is TGTGCCAGCAGCCAAAGGACAGGGGTGGCCGGGGAGCTGTTTTTT. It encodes CASSQRTGVAGELFF. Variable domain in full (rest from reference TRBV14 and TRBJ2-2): EAGVTQFPSHSVIEKGQTVTLRCDPISGHDNLYWYRRVMGKEIKFLLHFVKESKQDESGMPNNRFLAERTGGTYSTLKVQPAELEDSGVYFCASSQRTGVAGELFFGEGSRLTVL.

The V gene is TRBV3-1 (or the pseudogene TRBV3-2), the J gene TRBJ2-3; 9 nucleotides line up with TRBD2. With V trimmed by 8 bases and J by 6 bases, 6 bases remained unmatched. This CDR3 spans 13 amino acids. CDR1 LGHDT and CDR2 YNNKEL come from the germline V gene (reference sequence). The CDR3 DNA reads TGTGCCAGCGGCCCTAGCGGGGCCGATACGCAGTATTTT. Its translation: CASGPSGADTQYF.

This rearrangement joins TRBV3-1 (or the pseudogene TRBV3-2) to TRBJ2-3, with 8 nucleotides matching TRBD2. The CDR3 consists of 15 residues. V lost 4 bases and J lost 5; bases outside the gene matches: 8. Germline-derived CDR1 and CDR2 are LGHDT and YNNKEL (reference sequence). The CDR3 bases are TGTGCCAGCAGCCCGTCAGCGGGGGCGGGAGATACGCAGTATTTT. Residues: CASSPSAGAGDTQYF.

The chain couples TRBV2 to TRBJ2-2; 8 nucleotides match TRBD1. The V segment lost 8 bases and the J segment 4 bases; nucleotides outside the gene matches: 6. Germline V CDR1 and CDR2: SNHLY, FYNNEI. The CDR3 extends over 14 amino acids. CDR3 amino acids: CASRRQGSTGELFF. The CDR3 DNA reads TGTGCCAGCCGACGACAGGGGTCCACCGGGGAGCTGTTTTTT. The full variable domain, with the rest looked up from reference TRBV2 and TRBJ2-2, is EPEVTQTPSHQVTQMGQEVILRCVPISNHLYFYWYRQILGQKVEFLVSFYNNEISEKSEIFDDQFSVERPDGSNFTLKIRSTKLEDSAMYFCASRRQGSTGELFFGEGSRLTVL.

For the CDR3, the DNA is TGCGCCAGCAGACAATTAGGGGGCTCAGAGACCCAGTACTTC. This codes for CASRQLGGSETQYF. The V and J genes are TRBV5-1 and TRBJ2-5; 7 bases match TRBD1. In germline, CDR1 is SGHRS, CDR2 YFSETQ. V dropped 5 bases and J dropped 4; count of bases not matched to a gene: 8. The CDR3 spans 14 residues.

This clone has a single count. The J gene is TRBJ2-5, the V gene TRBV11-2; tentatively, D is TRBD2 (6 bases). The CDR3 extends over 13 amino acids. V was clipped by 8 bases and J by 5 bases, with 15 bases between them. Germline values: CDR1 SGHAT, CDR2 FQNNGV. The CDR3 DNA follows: TGTGCCAGCGCCTTCGGGGGTTCGGAGACCCAGTACTTC. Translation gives CASAFGGSETQYF.

The CDR3 DNA sequence: TGCGCCAGCAGCACACAGGGTATGGTGTACGAGCAGTACTTC. Translation: CASSTQGMVYEQYF. The chain has TRBV5-1 and TRBJ2-7, with D tentatively TRBD1 (6 bases). The V end lost 4 bases, the J end lost 4 bases, and 15 bases lay between the germline ends. This CDR3 has 14 amino acids. From germline, CDR1 is SGHRS and CDR2 YFSETQ.

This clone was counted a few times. The CDR3, as DNA: TGTGCCAGCAGCTTTAACAGGGGGCGGAATCAGCCCCAGCATTTT. Translating gives CASSFNRGRNQPQHF. The rearrangement joins TRBV7-8 to TRBJ1-5; 9 positions agree with TRBD1. CDR1 and CDR2 (germline): SGHVS, FQNEAQ. V gave up 3 bases and J gave up 4 bases; unmatched junction bases: 4. The CDR3 has 15 amino acids.

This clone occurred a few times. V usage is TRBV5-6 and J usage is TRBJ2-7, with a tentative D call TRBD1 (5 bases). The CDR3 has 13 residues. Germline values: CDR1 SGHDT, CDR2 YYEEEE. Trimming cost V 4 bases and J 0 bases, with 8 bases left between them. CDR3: CASSPTVSYEQYF. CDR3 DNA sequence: TGTGCCAGCAGCCCGACAGTCTCCTACGAGCAGTACTTC.

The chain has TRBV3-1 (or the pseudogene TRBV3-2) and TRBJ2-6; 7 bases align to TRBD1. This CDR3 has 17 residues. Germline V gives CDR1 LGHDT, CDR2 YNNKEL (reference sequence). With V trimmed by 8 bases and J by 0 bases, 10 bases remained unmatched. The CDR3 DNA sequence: TGTGCCAGCCGGACAGGTTCTCTCTTCTCTGGGGCCAACGTCCTGACTTTC. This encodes CASRTGSLFSGANVLTF.

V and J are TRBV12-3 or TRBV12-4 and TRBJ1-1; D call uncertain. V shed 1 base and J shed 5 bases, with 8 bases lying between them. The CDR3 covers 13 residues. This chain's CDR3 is CASSLVQLTEAFF. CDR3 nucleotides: TGTGCCAGCAGTTTAGTACAGTTAACTGAAGCTTTCTTT.

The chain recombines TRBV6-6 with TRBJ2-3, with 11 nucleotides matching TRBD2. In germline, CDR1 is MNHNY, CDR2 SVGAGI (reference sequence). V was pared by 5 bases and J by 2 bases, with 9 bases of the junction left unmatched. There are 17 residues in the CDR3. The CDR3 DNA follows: TGTGCCAGCAGTCGCCCCTTAGCGGGGGGGAACACAGATACGCAGTATTTT. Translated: CASSRPLAGGNTDTQYF.

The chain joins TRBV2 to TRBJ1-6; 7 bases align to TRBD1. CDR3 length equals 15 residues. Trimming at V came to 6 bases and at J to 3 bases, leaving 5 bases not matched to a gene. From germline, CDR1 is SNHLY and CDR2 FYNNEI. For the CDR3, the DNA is TGTGCCAGCAGCAACCGGGACAGCTATAATTCACCCCTCCACTTT. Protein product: CASSNRDSYNSPLHF. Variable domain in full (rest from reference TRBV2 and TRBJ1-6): EPEVTQTPSHQVTQMGQEVILRCVPISNHLYFYWYRQILGQKVEFLVSFYNNEISEKSEIFDDQFSVERPDGSNFTLKIRSTKLEDSAMYFCASSNRDSYNSPLHFGNGTRLTVT.

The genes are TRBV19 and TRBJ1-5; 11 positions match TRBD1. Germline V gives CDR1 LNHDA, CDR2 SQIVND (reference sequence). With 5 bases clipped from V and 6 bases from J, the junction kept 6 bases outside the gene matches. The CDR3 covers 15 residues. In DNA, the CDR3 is TGTGCCAGTAGTGCCGGGACAGGGGGTTCTCAGCCCCAGCATTTT. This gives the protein CASSAGTGGSQPQHF.

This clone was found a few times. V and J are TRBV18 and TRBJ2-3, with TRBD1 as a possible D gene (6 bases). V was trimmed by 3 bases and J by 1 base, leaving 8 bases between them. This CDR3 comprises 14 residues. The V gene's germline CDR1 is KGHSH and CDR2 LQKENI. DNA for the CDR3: TGTGCCAGCTCACCGACAGGCCGCACAGATACGCAGTATTTT. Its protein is CASSPTGRTDTQYF.

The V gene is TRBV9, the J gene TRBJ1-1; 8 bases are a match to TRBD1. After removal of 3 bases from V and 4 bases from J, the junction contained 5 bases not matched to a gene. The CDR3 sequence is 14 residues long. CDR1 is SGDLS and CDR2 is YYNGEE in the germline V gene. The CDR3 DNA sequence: TGTGCCAGCAGCGCACAGACAGGGGCCACTGAAGCTTTCTTT. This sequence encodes CASSAQTGATEAFF.

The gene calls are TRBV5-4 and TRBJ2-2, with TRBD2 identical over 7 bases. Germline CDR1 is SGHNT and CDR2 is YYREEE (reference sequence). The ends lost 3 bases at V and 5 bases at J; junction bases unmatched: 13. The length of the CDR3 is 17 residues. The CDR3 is CASSSLGGGGITGELFF. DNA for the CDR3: TGTGCCAGCAGCTCCCTTGGGGGGGGAGGTATTACCGGGGAGCTGTTTTTT.

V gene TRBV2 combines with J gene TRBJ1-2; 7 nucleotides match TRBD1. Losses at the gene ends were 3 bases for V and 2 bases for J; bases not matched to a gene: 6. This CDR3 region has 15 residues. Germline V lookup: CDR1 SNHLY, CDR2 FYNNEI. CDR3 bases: TGTGCCAGCAGTGACCCCGGGACAGCCAACTATGGCTACACCTTC. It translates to CASSDPGTANYGYTF.

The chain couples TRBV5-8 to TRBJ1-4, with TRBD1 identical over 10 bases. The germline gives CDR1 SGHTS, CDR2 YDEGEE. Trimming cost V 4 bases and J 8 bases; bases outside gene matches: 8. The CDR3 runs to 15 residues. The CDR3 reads CASSAGTGVREKLFF. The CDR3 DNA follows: TGTGCCAGCAGCGCGGGGACAGGGGTTCGGGAAAAACTGTTTTTT.

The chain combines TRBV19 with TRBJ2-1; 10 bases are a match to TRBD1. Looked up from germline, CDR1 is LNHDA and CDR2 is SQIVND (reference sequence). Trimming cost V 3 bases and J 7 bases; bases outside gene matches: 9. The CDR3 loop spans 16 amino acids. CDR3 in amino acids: CASSMVRDRGSNEQFF. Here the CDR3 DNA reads TGTGCCAGTAGTATGGTGCGGGACAGGGGAAGTAATGAGCAGTTCTTC.

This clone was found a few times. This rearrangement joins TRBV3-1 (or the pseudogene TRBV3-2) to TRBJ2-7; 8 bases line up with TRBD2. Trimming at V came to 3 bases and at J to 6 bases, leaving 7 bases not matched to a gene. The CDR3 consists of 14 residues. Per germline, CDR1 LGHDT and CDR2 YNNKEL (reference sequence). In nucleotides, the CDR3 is TGTGCCAGCAGCCATTTAACGGGGGGGCGCGAGCAGTACTTC. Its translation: CASSHLTGGREQYF.

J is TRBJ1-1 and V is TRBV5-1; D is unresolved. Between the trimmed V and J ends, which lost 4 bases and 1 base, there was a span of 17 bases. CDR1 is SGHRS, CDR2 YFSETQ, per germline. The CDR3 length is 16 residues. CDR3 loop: CASSPLKLPGNTEAFF. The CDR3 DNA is TGCGCCAGCAGCCCTTTAAAACTCCCCGGGAACACTGAAGCTTTCTTT.

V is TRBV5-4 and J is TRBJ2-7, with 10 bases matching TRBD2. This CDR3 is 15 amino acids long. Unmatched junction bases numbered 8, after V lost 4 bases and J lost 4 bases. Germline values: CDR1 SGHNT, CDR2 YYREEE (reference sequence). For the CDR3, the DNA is TGTGCCAGCAGCGACCCTAGCGGGGGTGGATACGAGCAGTACTTC. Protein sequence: CASSDPSGGGYEQYF.